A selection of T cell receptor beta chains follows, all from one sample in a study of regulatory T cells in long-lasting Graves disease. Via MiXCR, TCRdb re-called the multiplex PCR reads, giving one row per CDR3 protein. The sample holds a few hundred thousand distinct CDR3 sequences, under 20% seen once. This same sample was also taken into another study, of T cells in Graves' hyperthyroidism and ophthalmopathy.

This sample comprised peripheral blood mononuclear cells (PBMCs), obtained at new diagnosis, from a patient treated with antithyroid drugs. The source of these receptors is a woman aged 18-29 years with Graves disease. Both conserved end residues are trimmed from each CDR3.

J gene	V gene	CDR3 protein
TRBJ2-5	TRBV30	AYLPGPGPFQETQY
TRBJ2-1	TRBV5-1	ASSFRTSGFYNEQF
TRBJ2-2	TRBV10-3	AISVSSGRNTGELF
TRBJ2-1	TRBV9	ASSASWGEQF
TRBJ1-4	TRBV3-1	ASSETGQKNEKLF
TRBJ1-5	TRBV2	ASSGSRASNRPQH
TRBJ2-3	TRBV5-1	ASSLGTSGHTDTQY
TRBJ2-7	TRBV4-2	ASSQDDRTYEQY
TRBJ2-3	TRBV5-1	ASSLARTSGGGHAD
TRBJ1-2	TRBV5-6	ASSFDRGIFGYT
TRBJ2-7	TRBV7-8	ASSSLRWPVFREQY
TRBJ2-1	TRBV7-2	AGSPSAEGYNEQF
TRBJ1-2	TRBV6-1	AGRGTRTYGYT
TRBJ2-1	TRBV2	ASGNSGGPLNEQF
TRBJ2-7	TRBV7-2	ASSLDIWSLTYEQY
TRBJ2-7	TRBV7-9	ASSRWMGGGETYEQY
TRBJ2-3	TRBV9	ASSVDLWTSGGGFTDTQY
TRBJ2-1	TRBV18	ASSPSRSNEQF
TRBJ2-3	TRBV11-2	ASTSGTDTQY
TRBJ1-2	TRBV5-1	ASSLSAAYGYT
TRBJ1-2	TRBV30	AWTRTPNYGYT
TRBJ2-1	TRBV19	ASSIDLAGGLNEQF
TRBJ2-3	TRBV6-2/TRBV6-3	ASSAAGNTDTQY
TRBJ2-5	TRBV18	ASSPAAGYQETQY
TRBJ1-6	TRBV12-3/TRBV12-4	ASSLGQDNSPLH
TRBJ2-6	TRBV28	ASSLRATGANVLT
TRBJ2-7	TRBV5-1	ASSWRTGGFEQY
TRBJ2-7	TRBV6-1	ASSPRDRDHEQY
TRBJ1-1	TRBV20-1	SADGTGMNTEAF
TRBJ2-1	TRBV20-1	SARSSLRVYYNEQF
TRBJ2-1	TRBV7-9	ASSLPTSGGSEQF
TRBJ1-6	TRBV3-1	ASSRLSLSPLH
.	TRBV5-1	ASSGDLPGETQY
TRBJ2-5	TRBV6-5	ASSYLGGQTQY
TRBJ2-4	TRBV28	ASSPKLAKNIQY
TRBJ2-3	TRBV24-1	ATSNPSAESTDTQY
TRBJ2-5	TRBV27	ASRVAETQY